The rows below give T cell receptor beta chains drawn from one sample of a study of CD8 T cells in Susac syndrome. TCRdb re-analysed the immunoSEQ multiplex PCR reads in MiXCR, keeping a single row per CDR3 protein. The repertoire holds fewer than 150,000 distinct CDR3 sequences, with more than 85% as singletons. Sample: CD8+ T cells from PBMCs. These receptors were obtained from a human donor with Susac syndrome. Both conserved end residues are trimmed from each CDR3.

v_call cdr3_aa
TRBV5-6 ASSFGTGHPQQY
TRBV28 ASAYRGQFEDRNTEAF
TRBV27 ASSLRGVGETQY
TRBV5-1 ASSLDKGASDNEQF
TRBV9 ASSVRHHEQF
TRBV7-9 ASSFPGPRNTEAF
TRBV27 ASSFGAGLFNEQF
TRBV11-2 ASSQGGSPSYEQY
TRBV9 ASSVEVSGQETQY
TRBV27 ASSHPGTNTEAF
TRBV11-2 ASSPGGPSPYNEQF
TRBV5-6 ASSWGGLAEAGELF
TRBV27 ASSVTSGRSGELF
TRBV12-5 ASGLADRGDEQF
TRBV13 ASSPRDTYTDTQY
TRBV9 ASGGGSSYNEQF
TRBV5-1 ASSRGRDFTSYEQY
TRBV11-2 ASSAGDAEQY
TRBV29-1 SVEDPTSVTSYDEQF